What follows are 4 T cell receptor beta chains derived from one specimen sequenced in a study of shared clonotypes between healthy human individuals (dated by TCRdb to 2019 to 2021). The library was built by means of the immunoSEQ multiplex PCR assay. TCRdb mirrors the immuneACCESS table, restricted to in-frame sequences. Some clones are absent from its copies; in checked studies, under half trace to an unresolved V gene, and the reason for the others is unknown. The sample table records about 980,000 clones; over 75% of these occur just once. Around 1.4% of the sample belongs to the ten largest clones. Material for sequencing was memory CD4+ T cells sorted from blood. According to the study, the label for this sample's cell subset or site signals: CD45RA-negative fraction. These receptors originate from a man between 18 and 35 years old in good health.

V and J are TRBV10-3 and TRBJ2-5; D perhaps matches TRBD2 (7 bases). Trimming cost V 10 bases and J 4 bases, with 22 bases left between them. From germline, CDR1 is ENHRY and CDR2 SYGVKD. The CDR3 contains 15 residues. The CDR3 region is CATSESGGGTETQYF. CDR3 sequence (DNA): TGTGCCACTAGTGAGTCTGGGGGGGGCACAGAGACCCAGTACTTC.

The V call is TRBV30, the J call TRBJ2-3; D unresolved. The V gene lost 3 bases and the J gene lost 3 bases, with 10 bases spanning the gap. Per germline, CDR1 GTSNPN and CDR2 SVGIG (reference sequence). The CDR3 runs to 13 residues. The CDR3 region has the DNA TGTGCCTGGAGCACAGACTTTACAGATACGCAGTATTTT. It yields the protein CAWSTDFTDTQYF.

This clone was detected a few times. This chain links TRBV19 with TRBJ1-4, with TRBD1 matching over 7 bases. V lost 5 bases, J lost 5 bases, and 5 bases stayed unmatched. Germline V CDR1 and CDR2: LNHDA, SQIVND (reference sequence). The CDR3 spans 14 residues. CDR3 in amino acids: CASSGRTGNEKLFF. As DNA, the CDR3 is TGTGCCAGTAGTGGGCGGACAGGAAATGAAAAACTGTTTTTT.

The sample holds one count of this clone. The chain combines TRBV2 with TRBJ2-5; TRBD2 aligns across 7 bases. The CDR3 has 13 residues. Germline lookup yields CDR1 SNHLY and CDR2 FYNNEI. V was pared by 7 bases and J by 2 bases, with 4 bases of the junction left unmatched. The CDR3, as DNA: TGTGCCAGCATTCGGGACTATCAAGAGACCCAGTACTTC. As protein: CASIRDYQETQYF.